This TCR beta chain was sequenced during a study of T-cell memory formation after mild COVID-19. CDR3 length: 12 residues. Trimming took 3 bases from V and 14 from J, leaving 13 bases between them. CDR1 is LGHDT and CDR2 is YNNKEL in the germline V gene (reference sequence). One entry per CDR3 protein results from TCRdb running MiXCR on the 5' RACE reads. The sample shows 120,000 or so distinct CDR3 sequences, 5% to 6.5% of them seen only once. This clonotype showed up just a few times. The antigen is not known. Study results and limitations: There were some responding clones in pre-infection memory, which suggested that cross-reactive memory had joined.

The sequenced material came from PBMCs or a T cell subset sorted from them (not recorded which). This clonotype originated in an adult woman who had mild COVID-19 (a few samples of this study predate the infection). Cell type and time point are not known. The chain employs TRBV3-1 and TRBJ1-4, with a weak D call TRBD1 (5 bases). In DNA, the CDR3 is TGTGCCAGCAGCCACACTGGGACGTCCCTGTTTTTT. This sequence encodes CASSHTGTSLFF.